A selection of T cell receptor beta chains follows, all from one sample in a study of T cells in localized non-small cell lung cancer. The assay was immunoSEQ multiplex PCR, and TCRdb's table has in-frame clones only and misses some. The top ten hold 16% of the sample, which has roughly 2,000 clones, 25% seen once. The source was normal lung tissue next to the tumor, collected before any cancer treatment. The receptors here all came from a female donor older than 55 with stage III squamous cell lung carcinoma. The CDR3 runs from the conserved cysteine through the conserved F or W. The D gene is left open where the match is weak. Clone sizes are given selectively: once, few, many, or a class where the clone is expanded.

d_gene: .; abundance: .; j_gene: TRBJ2-5; v_gene: TRBV9; CDR3aa: CASSVDWQETQYF; CDR3nt: TGTGCCAGCAGCGTAGACTGGCAAGAGACCCAGTACTTC
d_gene: .; abundance: .; j_gene: TRBJ1-3; v_gene: TRBV5-1; CDR3aa: CASSLVANSGNTIYF; CDR3nt: TGCGCCAGCAGCTTGGTTGCGAACTCTGGAAACACCATATATTTT
d_gene: .; abundance: few; j_gene: TRBJ2-7; v_gene: TRBV9; CDR3aa: CASSFMVGSEQYF; CDR3nt: TGTGCCAGCAGTTTTATGGTAGGGTCCGAGCAGTACTTC
d_gene: TRBD1; abundance: large; j_gene: TRBJ1-1; v_gene: TRBV19; CDR3aa: CASSIDRDRDPMNTEAFF; CDR3nt: TGTGCCAGTAGTATAGATCGTGACAGGGACCCCATGAACACTGAAGCTTTCTTT
d_gene: TRBD1; abundance: few; j_gene: TRBJ2-7; v_gene: TRBV28; CDR3aa: CASRGDRSYEQYF; CDR3nt: TGTGCCAGCAGAGGGGACAGGAGCTACGAGCAGTACTTC
d_gene: .; abundance: .; j_gene: TRBJ1-2; v_gene: TRBV6-8; CDR3aa: CASSYFSPGRGKGGYTF; CDR3nt: TGTGCCAGCAGTTACTTTAGTCCGGGACGGGGGAAGGGAGGCTACACCTTC
d_gene: .; abundance: few; j_gene: TRBJ1-2; v_gene: TRBV11-3; CDR3aa: CASNEWGARYGYTF; CDR3nt: TGTGCCAGCAATGAATGGGGGGCGCGGTATGGCTACACCTTC
d_gene: .; abundance: few; j_gene: TRBJ2-5; v_gene: TRBV11-3; CDR3aa: CASSPGGRGETQYF; CDR3nt: TGTGCCAGCAGCCCCGGGGGCCGGGGGGAGACCCAGTACTTC
d_gene: .; abundance: few; j_gene: TRBJ2-4; v_gene: TRBV19; CDR3aa: CASSPVHLDIQYF; CDR3nt: TGTGCCAGTAGTCCGGTCCACCTTGACATTCAGTACTTC
d_gene: TRBD2; abundance: few; j_gene: TRBJ2-3; v_gene: TRBV6-8; CDR3aa: CASSVLAGGPTDTQYF; CDR3nt: TGTGCCAGCAGTGTCCTAGCGGGAGGGCCAACAGATACGCAGTATTTT
d_gene: .; abundance: few; j_gene: TRBJ2-5; v_gene: TRBV11-3; CDR3aa: CASRTRGKIQETQYF; CDR3nt: TGTGCCAGCAGGACTAGGGGGAAAATCCAAGAGACCCAGTACTTC
d_gene: .; abundance: .; j_gene: TRBJ2-1; v_gene: TRBV7-6; CDR3aa: CASSPYQQGNEQFF; CDR3nt: TGTGCCAGCAGCCCCTATCAACAGGGAAATGAGCAGTTCTTC
d_gene: TRBD1; abundance: once; j_gene: TRBJ1-2; v_gene: TRBV19; CDR3aa: CASSIVSRDRDNYGYTF; CDR3nt: TGTGCCAGTAGTATAGTGAGCCGGGACAGAGATAACTATGGCTACACCTTC
d_gene: TRBD2; abundance: medium-sized; j_gene: TRBJ2-5; v_gene: TRBV11-3; CDR3aa: CASSLWRGARGETQYF; CDR3nt: TGTGCCAGCAGCTTGTGGCGGGGGGCGAGGGGAGAGACCCAGTACTTC
d_gene: TRBD2; abundance: many; j_gene: TRBJ2-3; v_gene: TRBV9; CDR3aa: CASSVAPGGQQTSTDTQYF; CDR3nt: TGTGCCAGCAGCGTAGCTCCGGGGGGGCAGCAAACTAGCACAGATACGCAGTATTTT
d_gene: TRBD1; abundance: few; j_gene: TRBJ1-2; v_gene: TRBV2; CDR3aa: CASSIDRGYSGYTF; CDR3nt: TGTGCCAGCAGTATCGACAGGGGGTATAGTGGCTACACCTTC
d_gene: TRBD1; abundance: few; j_gene: TRBJ2-6; v_gene: TRBV9; CDR3aa: CASSQQGLSGANVLTF; CDR3nt: TGTGCCAGCAGCCAACAGGGGCTCTCTGGGGCCAACGTCCTGACTTTC
d_gene: TRBD1; abundance: few; j_gene: TRBJ2-1; v_gene: TRBV6-8; CDR3aa: CASSYSGQGEMWYYNEQFF; CDR3nt: TGTGCCAGCAGTTACTCGGGACAGGGGGAAATGTGGTACTACAATGAGCAGTTCTTC
d_gene: .; abundance: few; j_gene: TRBJ2-3; v_gene: TRBV5-1; CDR3aa: CASSLELGGGTDTQYF; CDR3nt: TGCGCCAGCAGCTTGGAACTAGGTGGGGGCACAGATACGCAGTATTTT
d_gene: .; abundance: .; j_gene: TRBJ1-1; v_gene: TRBV30; CDR3aa: CAWRRPGAVDTEAFF; CDR3nt: TGTGCCTGGAGGAGGCCGGGAGCGGTTGACACTGAAGCTTTCTTT
d_gene: .; abundance: few; j_gene: TRBJ1-1; v_gene: TRBV6-8; CDR3aa: CASSWGDTEAFF; CDR3nt: TGTGCCAGCAGTTGGGGGGATACTGAAGCTTTCTTT
d_gene: .; abundance: .; j_gene: TRBJ1-1; v_gene: TRBV19; CDR3aa: CASSIRQMNTEAFF; CDR3nt: TGTGCCAGTAGTATAAGGCAGATGAACACTGAAGCTTTCTTT
d_gene: TRBD2; abundance: .; j_gene: TRBJ2-7; v_gene: TRBV11-3; CDR3aa: CASSAKLAGGSYEQYF; CDR3nt: TGTGCTAGCAGCGCGAAACTAGCGGGAGGGTCCTACGAGCAGTACTTC
d_gene: TRBD1; abundance: .; j_gene: TRBJ1-1; v_gene: TRBV7-6; CDR3aa: CASSSGTGAATEAFF; CDR3nt: TGTGCCAGCAGTTCGGGGACAGGAGCCGCCACTGAAGCTTTCTTT
d_gene: .; abundance: few; j_gene: TRBJ2-3; v_gene: TRBV6-8; CDR3aa: CASSYLGRGTDTQYF; CDR3nt: TGTGCCAGCAGTTACCTGGGGCGGGGCACAGATACGCAGTATTTT
d_gene: TRBD1; abundance: few; j_gene: TRBJ1-5; v_gene: TRBV6-8; CDR3aa: CASSPPGQGNQPQHF; CDR3nt: TGTGCCAGCAGCCCCCCGGGACAGGGGAATCAGCCCCAGCATTTT
d_gene: TRBD1; abundance: .; j_gene: TRBJ1-5; v_gene: TRBV28; CDR3aa: CASSTDRGRGNQPQHF; CDR3nt: TGTGCCAGCAGTACCGACAGGGGGCGAGGCAATCAGCCCCAGCATTTT
d_gene: .; abundance: .; j_gene: TRBJ1-1; v_gene: TRBV19; CDR3aa: CASSHLNTEAFF; CDR3nt: TGTGCCAGTAGCCATCTGAACACTGAAGCTTTCTTT
d_gene: .; abundance: .; j_gene: TRBJ2-7; v_gene: TRBV19; CDR3aa: CASSINYGTTYEQYF; CDR3nt: TGTGCCAGTAGTATCAATTACGGGACCACCTACGAGCAGTACTTC
d_gene: TRBD2; abundance: .; j_gene: TRBJ2-3; v_gene: TRBV29-1; CDR3aa: CSVELAGFQTDTQYF; CDR3nt: TGCAGCGTTGAACTAGCGGGATTCCAGACAGATACGCAGTATTTT
d_gene: TRBD1; abundance: .; j_gene: TRBJ1-2; v_gene: TRBV11-3; CDR3aa: CASSPGQGIPNNYGYTF; CDR3nt: TGTGCCAGCAGCCCCGGACAGGGGATCCCTAATAACTATGGCTACACCTTC
d_gene: .; abundance: .; j_gene: TRBJ2-6; v_gene: TRBV28; CDR3aa: CASSLSGGGSGANVLTF; CDR3nt: TGTGCCAGCAGTCTCTCCGGGGGAGGCTCTGGGGCCAACGTCCTGACTTTC
d_gene: .; abundance: few; j_gene: TRBJ1-5; v_gene: TRBV6-8; CDR3aa: CASTPPDSFQPQHF; CDR3nt: TGTGCCAGCACCCCACCGGACAGTTTTCAGCCCCAGCATTTT
d_gene: .; abundance: few; j_gene: TRBJ2-5; v_gene: TRBV19; CDR3aa: CASSEARAQYF; CDR3nt: TGTGCCAGCTCGGAGGCCAGGGCTCAGTACTTC
d_gene: TRBD2; abundance: .; j_gene: TRBJ2-3; v_gene: TRBV6-8; CDR3aa: CASSEGTSGGTDTQYF; CDR3nt: TGTGCCAGCAGTGAGGGGACTAGCGGGGGCACAGATACGCAGTATTTT
d_gene: .; abundance: .; j_gene: TRBJ2-3; v_gene: TRBV14; CDR3aa: CASSQVTYTDTQYF; CDR3nt: TGTGCCAGCAGCCAAGTTACCTACACAGATACGCAGTATTTT
d_gene: .; abundance: few; j_gene: TRBJ2-7; v_gene: TRBV18; CDR3aa: CASSPTDIRAESYEQYF; CDR3nt: TGTGCCAGCTCACCAACAGATATAAGGGCAGAATCCTACGAGCAGTACTTC
d_gene: .; abundance: few; j_gene: TRBJ1-5; v_gene: TRBV6-8; CDR3aa: CASSDIKAGASNQPQHF; CDR3nt: TGTGCCAGCAGTGATATAAAGGCCGGGGCCAGCAATCAGCCCCAGCATTTT
d_gene: TRBD2; abundance: .; j_gene: TRBJ2-1; v_gene: TRBV28; CDR3aa: CASRLSGGPYNEQFF; CDR3nt: TGTGCCAGCAGACTTAGCGGGGGGCCGTACAATGAGCAGTTCTTC
d_gene: .; abundance: .; j_gene: TRBJ1-6; v_gene: TRBV30; CDR3aa: CACPPAGHSSYNSPLHF; CDR3nt: TGTGCCTGCCCCCCAGCGGGCCACAGCTCCTATAATTCACCCCTCCACTTT
d_gene: .; abundance: .; j_gene: TRBJ2-2; v_gene: TRBV6-8; CDR3aa: CASGYYTGELFF; CDR3nt: TGTGCCAGCGGCTACTACACCGGGGAGCTGTTTTTT
d_gene: .; abundance: .; j_gene: TRBJ2-2; v_gene: TRBV5-1; CDR3aa: CASSSTLGNLVTGELFF; CDR3nt: TGCGCCAGCAGCTCCACTCTAGGGAATCTTGTGACCGGGGAGCTGTTTTTT
d_gene: .; abundance: .; j_gene: TRBJ1-6; v_gene: TRBV5-1; CDR3aa: CASSPTGPYNSPLHF; CDR3nt: TGCGCCAGCAGTCCAACAGGTCCCTATAATTCACCCCTCCACTTT
d_gene: .; abundance: medium-sized; j_gene: TRBJ2-6; v_gene: TRBV6-8; CDR3aa: CASRQSTSSGANVLTF; CDR3nt: TGTGCCAGCAGACAGAGTACCAGCTCTGGGGCCAACGTCCTGACTTTC
d_gene: TRBD1; abundance: medium-sized; j_gene: TRBJ2-2; v_gene: TRBV11-3; CDR3aa: CASSRGTGRAGELFF; CDR3nt: TGTGCCAGCAGCCGAGGGACAGGAAGGGCCGGGGAGCTGTTTTTT